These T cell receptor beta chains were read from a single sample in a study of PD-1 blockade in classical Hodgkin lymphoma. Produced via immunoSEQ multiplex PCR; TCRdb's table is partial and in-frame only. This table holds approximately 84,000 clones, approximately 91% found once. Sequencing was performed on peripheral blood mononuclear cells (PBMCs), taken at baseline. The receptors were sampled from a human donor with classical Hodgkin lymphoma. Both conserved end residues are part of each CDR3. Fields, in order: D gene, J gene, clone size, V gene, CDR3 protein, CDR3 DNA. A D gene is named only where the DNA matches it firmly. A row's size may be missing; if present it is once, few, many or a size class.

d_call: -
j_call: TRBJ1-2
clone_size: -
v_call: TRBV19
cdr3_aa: CASNSLIPRIDYGYTF
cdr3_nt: TGTGCCAGTAATTCCCTGATTCCGAGGATTGACTATGGCTACACCTTC

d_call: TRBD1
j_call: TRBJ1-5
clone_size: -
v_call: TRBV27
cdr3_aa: CASSPSQQGGQPQHF
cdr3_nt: TGTGCCAGCAGCCCTAGCCAACAGGGGGGCCAGCCCCAGCATTTT

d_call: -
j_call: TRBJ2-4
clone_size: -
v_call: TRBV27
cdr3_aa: CASSPGAGQAKNIQYF
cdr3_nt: TGTGCCAGCAGTCCTGGGGCAGGGCAAGCCAAAAACATTCAGTACTTC

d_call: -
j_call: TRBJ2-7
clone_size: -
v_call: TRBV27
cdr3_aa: CASSPGTRFYEQYF
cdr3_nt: TGTGCCAGCAGTCCAGGGACAAGGTTCTACGAGCAGTACTTC

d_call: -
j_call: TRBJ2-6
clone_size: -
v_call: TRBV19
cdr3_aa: CATRPGKGGDSGANVLTF
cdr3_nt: TGTGCCACTAGGCCCGGTAAAGGGGGGGACTCTGGGGCCAACGTCCTGACTTTC

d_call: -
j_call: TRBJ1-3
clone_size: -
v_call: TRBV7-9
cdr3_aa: CASSQSSRVSGNTIYF
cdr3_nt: TGTGCCAGCAGCCAGAGCTCGAGGGTCTCTGGAAACACCATATATTTT

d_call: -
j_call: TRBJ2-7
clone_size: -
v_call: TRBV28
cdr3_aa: CASSLPHSVYEQYF
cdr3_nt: TGTGCCAGCAGTTTGCCCCATTCTGTCTACGAGCAGTACTTC

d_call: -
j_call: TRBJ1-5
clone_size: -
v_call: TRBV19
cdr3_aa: CASSQGFGNQPQHF
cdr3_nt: TGTGCCAGTAGTCAGGGTTTTGGCAATCAGCCCCAGCATTTT

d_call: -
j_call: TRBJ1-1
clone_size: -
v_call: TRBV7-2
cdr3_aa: CASSLAPTGPNTEAFF
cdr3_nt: TGTGCCAGCAGCTTAGCCCCAACAGGTCCGAACACTGAAGCTTTCTTT

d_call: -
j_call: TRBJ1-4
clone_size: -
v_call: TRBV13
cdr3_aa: CASSLKTTGNEKLFF
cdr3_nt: TGTGCCAGCAGCCTGAAGACTACCGGCAATGAAAAACTGTTTTTT

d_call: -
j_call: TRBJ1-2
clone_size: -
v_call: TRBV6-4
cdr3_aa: CASSDSPGVGGYTF
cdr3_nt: TGTGCCAGCAGTGACTCTCCAGGGGTGGGTGGCTACACCTTC

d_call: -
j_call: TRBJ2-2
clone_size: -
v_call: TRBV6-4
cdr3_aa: CASSDVRGTGELFF
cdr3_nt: TGTGCCAGCAGTGACGTCAGGGGTACCGGGGAGCTGTTTTTT

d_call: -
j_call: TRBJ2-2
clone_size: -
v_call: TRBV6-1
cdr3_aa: CATERGAGTGELFF
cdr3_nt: TGTGCCACCGAAAGGGGGGCAGGAACCGGGGAGCTGTTTTTT

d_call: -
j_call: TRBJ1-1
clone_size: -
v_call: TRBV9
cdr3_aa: CASSVVSGKLNTEAFF
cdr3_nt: TGTGCCAGCAGCGTAGTGTCGGGGAAACTGAACACTGAAGCTTTCTTT

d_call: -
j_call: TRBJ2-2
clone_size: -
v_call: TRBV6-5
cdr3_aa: CASRDSAGNTGELFF
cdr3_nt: TGTGCCAGCAGGGACTCGGCAGGGAACACCGGGGAGCTGTTTTTT

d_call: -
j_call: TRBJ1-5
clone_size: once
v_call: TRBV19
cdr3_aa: CASSIGQPQHF
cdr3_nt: TGTGCCAGTAGTATTGGTCAGCCCCAGCATTTT

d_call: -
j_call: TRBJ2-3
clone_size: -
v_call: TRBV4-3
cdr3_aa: CASSQDSGTGRLAGVGDTQYF
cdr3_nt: TGCGCCAGCAGCCAAGATTCCGGGACAGGGAGGCTAGCGGGAGTCGGAGATACGCAGTATTTT

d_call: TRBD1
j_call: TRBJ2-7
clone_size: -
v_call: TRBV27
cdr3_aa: CASSLALPGQGSYEQYF
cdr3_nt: TGTGCCAGCAGCTTAGCACTACCGGGACAGGGCTCCTACGAGCAGTACTTC

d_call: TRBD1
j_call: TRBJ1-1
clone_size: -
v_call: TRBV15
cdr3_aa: CATSRDRTGWAPLNTEAFF
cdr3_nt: TGTGCCACCAGCAGAGATCGGACAGGGTGGGCCCCCCTGAACACTGAAGCTTTCTTT

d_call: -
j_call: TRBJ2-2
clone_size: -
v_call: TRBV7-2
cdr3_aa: CASSLDGRNTGELFF
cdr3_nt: TGTGCCAGCAGCTTAGACGGAAGGAACACCGGGGAGCTGTTTTTT

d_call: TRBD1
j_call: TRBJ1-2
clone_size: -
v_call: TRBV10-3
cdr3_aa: CAIRETGERNTF
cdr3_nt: TGTGCCATCAGGGAGACAGGGGAAAGGAACACCTTC

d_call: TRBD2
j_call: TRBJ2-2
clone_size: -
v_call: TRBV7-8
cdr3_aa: CASTKGSSGRANTGELFF
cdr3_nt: TGTGCCAGCACCAAAGGGTCTAGCGGGAGAGCGAACACCGGGGAGCTGTTTTTT

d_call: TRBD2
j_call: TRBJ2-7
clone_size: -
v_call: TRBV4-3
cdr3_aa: CASSQDWVIASSGRTYEQYF
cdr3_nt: TGCGCCAGCAGCCAAGATTGGGTTATTGCGTCTAGCGGGAGAACCTACGAGCAGTACTTC

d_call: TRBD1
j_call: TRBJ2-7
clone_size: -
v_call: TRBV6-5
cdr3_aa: CASSWDSSYEQYF
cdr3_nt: TGTGCCAGCAGTTGGGACAGCTCCTACGAGCAGTACTTC

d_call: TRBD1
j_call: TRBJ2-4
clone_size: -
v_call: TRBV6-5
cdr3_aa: CASSSPGQGKNIQYF
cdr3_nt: TGTGCCAGCAGTTCGCCGGGACAGGGCAAAAACATTCAGTACTTC

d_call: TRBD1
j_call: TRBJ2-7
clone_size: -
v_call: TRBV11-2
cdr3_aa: CASSPTDRGPYEQYF
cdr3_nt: TGTGCCAGCAGCCCAACCGACAGGGGCCCCTACGAGCAGTACTTC

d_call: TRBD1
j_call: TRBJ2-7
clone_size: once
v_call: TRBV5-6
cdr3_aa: CASSLRGQGSYEQYF
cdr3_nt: TGTGCTAGCAGCTTGAGGGGACAGGGGTCCTACGAGCAGTACTTC